This T cell receptor beta chain was documented in a study of B cell selection in AIRE deficiency. Study-level points and caveats: Patient Tconv and Treg cells showed healthy-like TCRBV usage, CDR3 length, diversity. Shared Treg sequences were biased toward short CDR3s with few non-templated nucleotide insertions. Of 3,000 to 4,500 shared Treg TCRbeta sequences, roughly 33% were healthy-only, around 10% patient-only. Around 31% of healthy-shared Treg sequences were found among patient Tconv cells.

Sequencing used immunoSEQ multiplex PCR; TCRdb keeps in-frame clones, though not all of them. The sample contains roughly 23,000 clones, 97% of which appear only once. Points on this clone: Its antigen is unidentified.

The CDR3 is made up of 17 amino acids. Trimming took 0 bases from V and 5 from J; bases not matched to a gene: 8. Germline V gives CDR1 SGDLS, CDR2 YYNGEE. The sorted conventional CD4 T cells were gated as CD4+CD127+. Input material: conventional CD4+ T cells sorted from PBMCs. J is TRBJ2-5 and V is TRBV9, with 12 bases lining up with TRBD2. The sequence was obtained from a human donor with AIRE deficiency. The CDR3 is CASSVESSGRAGETQYF. The CDR3 DNA is TGTGCCAGCAGCGTAGAGTCTAGCGGGAGGGCCGGTGAGACCCAGTACTTC. The complete variable domain, with remaining parts taken from reference TRBV9 and TRBJ2-5, reads DSGVTQTPKHLITATGQRVTLRCSPRSGDLSVYWYQQSLDQGLQFLIQYYNGEERAKGNILERFSAQQFPDLHSELNLSSLELGDSALYFCASSVESSGRAGETQYFGPGTRLLVL.